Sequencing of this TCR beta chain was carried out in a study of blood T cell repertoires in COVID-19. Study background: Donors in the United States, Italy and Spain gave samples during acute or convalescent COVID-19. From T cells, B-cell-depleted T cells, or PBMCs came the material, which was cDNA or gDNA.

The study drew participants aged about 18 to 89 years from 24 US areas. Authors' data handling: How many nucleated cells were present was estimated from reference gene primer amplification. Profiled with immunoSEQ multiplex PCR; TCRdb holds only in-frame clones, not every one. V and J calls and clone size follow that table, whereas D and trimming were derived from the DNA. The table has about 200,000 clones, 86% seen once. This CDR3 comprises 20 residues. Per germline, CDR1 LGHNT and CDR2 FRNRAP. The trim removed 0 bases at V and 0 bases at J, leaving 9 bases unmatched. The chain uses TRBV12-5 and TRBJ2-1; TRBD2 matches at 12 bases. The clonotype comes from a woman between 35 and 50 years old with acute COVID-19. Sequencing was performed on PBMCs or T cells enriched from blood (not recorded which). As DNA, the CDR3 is TGTGCTAGTGGTTTGGTAGGTCTAGCGGGAGGGTATAGCTCCTACAATGAGCAGTTCTTC. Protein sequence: CASGLVGLAGGYSSYNEQFF.